This TCR beta chain was obtained from a study of blood T cell repertoires in COVID-19 (dated by TCRdb to 2020 to 2022). Concerning the study at large: Samples covering the acute and convalescent phases of COVID-19 were provided by collaborators in the United States, Italy and Spain. The material from the prospective study consisted of cDNA or gDNA derived from T cells, B-cell-depleted T cells, or PBMCs. Subjects who had been exposed to COVID-19, were actively infected with it, or had recovered from it provided the deeply sampled blood TCRbeta repertoires that made up the dataset. The repertoires were released in a freely available public database intended as a resource for research on the immune response to SARS-CoV-2. The samples were drawn from the first 160 participants of the ongoing ImmuneRACE study and from about 1,200 subjects provided by 6 global collaborators. Nearly every sample came with metadata listing a de-identified subject ID, COVID-19 status, age in years and sex. Where available, HLA class I and class II types were taken from metadata supplied by the sample provider and were not determined by assay-based typing.

This clone came up once. Its antigen has not been determined. The input lacks base qualities; no much larger clone sits a single base away. Collaborating institutions collected whole blood in K2EDTA tubes following their own protocols. For TCRbeta analysis, collaborators shipped samples in one of three forms: frozen whole blood, isolated PBMCs, or DNA extracted from either of those sample types. V and J lose 6 bases and 6 bases, and a span of 14 bases separates them. The CDR3, cysteine through phenylalanine, is 13 amino acids long. Here the CDR3 DNA is all that survives: 39 bases in frame from base 1. The investigation overall reported the following: Clinical and demographic metadata were provided uncurated, with the amount varying by source and participant.

TCRbeta CDR3 regions were amplified from genomic DNA using the immunoSEQ Assay, a bias-controlled multiplex PCR. Under the source paper's analysis protocol: The number of nucleated cells in each sample was estimated from the amplification of reference gene primers within the assay. To quantify the absolute abundance of each unique TCRbeta CDR3 rearrangement, sequence reads were collapsed and filtered. For each sample, productive Simpson clonality was calculated by taking the square root of Simpson's diversity index across productive rearrangements. Sourced from immuneACCESS, this table was stored by TCRdb with only in-frame sequences that have V and J called. A share of the clones is absent; for the studies checked, an unresolved V gene accounts for under half, and the remainder has no known explanation. The V and J calls and clone size come from that table; D and trimming were worked out from the DNA. Here the sample has approximately 140,000 clones; around 81% occur a single time. Of the sample, about 9.9% is held by the ten largest clones.

This receptor was obtained from a man aged 40-50 years with active or convalescent COVID-19. The chain couples TRBV23-1 to TRBJ1-2; TRBD1 is perhaps the D gene, given 6 matching bases. TRBV23-1 falls under the ORF class, with uncertain function. What was sequenced was peripheral blood. The nucleotide sequence reads TGCGCCAGCAGACAGGGAGGGAAGGATGGCTACACCTTC. Its protein reads: CASRQGGKDGYTF.